Shown below are 11 T cell receptor beta chains from a single sample sequenced in a study of cytomegalovirus exposure and HLA in healthy donors. The data were produced by immunoSEQ multiplex PCR, yet TCRdb's version contains in-frame clones alone and is incomplete. Of around 140,000 clones listed, around 87% are singletons. Sequencing was done on a sample of PBMCs. Every receptor here comes from a man aged 18 to 30 in good health and CMV-seropositive.

This clone was recorded only once. The V and J genes are TRBV5-4 and TRBJ1-1; the D gene is possibly TRBD1 (5 bases). Germline V CDR1 and CDR2: SGHNT, YYREEE (reference sequence). CDR3 size: 16 residues. Trimming took off 4 bases at V and 4 bases at J, with 20 bases between the two ends. The CDR3 loop reads CASSSSGSRRGTEAFF. In nucleotides, the CDR3 is TGTGCCAGCAGCAGCAGCGGGAGCAGGAGGGGCACTGAAGCTTTCTTT.

This chain uses TRBV30 with TRBJ2-6, with 8 bases matching TRBD1. The CDR3 is 16 residues long. The ends lost 5 bases at V and 0 bases at J; junction bases unmatched: 6. CDR1 is GTSNPN, CDR2 SVGIG, per germline (reference sequence). CDR3 sequence reads: CAWATGALSGANVLTF. The CDR3 DNA reads as TGTGCCTGGGCGACAGGGGCCCTCTCTGGGGCCAACGTCCTGACTTTC.

The chain combines TRBV11-2 with TRBJ2-1; perhaps TRBD2 as D (6 bases). The CDR3 is 15 amino acids. Germline CDR1 SGHAT, CDR2 FQNNGV. V lost 0 bases, J lost 2 bases, and 8 bases lay in between. This CDR3 is CASSLDRGTYNEQFF. The CDR3 nucleotides read TGTGCCAGCAGCTTAGATCGGGGGACCTACAATGAGCAGTTCTTC.

The chain is built from TRBV10-3 and TRBJ2-2, with no clear D. Germline CDR1 ENHRY, CDR2 SYGVKD. The CDR3 has 13 amino acids. V was shortened by 3 bases and J by 0 bases, with 2 bases between the two germline ends. The CDR3 region is CAISDTNTGELFF. The DNA for the CDR3 is TGTGCCATCAGTGACACGAACACCGGGGAGCTGTTTTTT.

The rearrangement links TRBV7-9 to TRBJ2-7; TRBD2 is a possible D gene (6 bases). The germline gives CDR1 SEHNR, CDR2 FQNEAQ (reference sequence). The length of the CDR3 is 16 residues. V dropped 5 bases and J dropped 0 bases, with 17 bases sitting between them. CDR3 sequence (DNA): TGTGCCAGCAGCCCTTCGACGGGACTCAGCTCCTACGAGCAGTACTTC. Its protein product is CASSPSTGLSSYEQYF.

The chain is built from TRBV10-3 and TRBJ1-2; 7 bases agree with TRBD1. CDR1 is ENHRY and CDR2 is SYGVKD in the germline V gene. J lost 8 bases, V lost 5 bases, and 14 bases had no gene match. CDR3 length equals 15 residues. The CDR3: CAISPPDRAALGYTF. As DNA, the CDR3 is TGTGCCATCAGTCCACCTGACAGGGCCGCCTTGGGCTACACCTTC.

The chain carries TRBV10-3 and TRBJ2-3; 8 bases align to TRBD2. Per the germline V gene, CDR1 is ENHRY and CDR2 is SYGVKD. This CDR3 comprises 17 residues. The J segment lost 2 bases and the V segment lost 5 bases, leaving 12 bases of the junction unmatched. The CDR3 nucleotides are TGTGCCATCAGTCCCAGTAGTCGTAGCGGGGCCACAGATACGCAGTATTTT. Translation: CAISPSSRSGATDTQYF.

V is TRBV27 and J is TRBJ1-6, with D maybe TRBD1 (6 bases). The CDR3 spans 15 residues. Germline lookup yields CDR1 MNHEY and CDR2 SMNVEV (reference sequence). V was trimmed by 5 bases and J by 5 bases, leaving 13 bases between them. In nucleotides, the CDR3 is TGTGCCAGCAGTCCCCGACAGGCGAATAATTCACCCCTCCACTTT. Amino acids: CASSPRQANNSPLHF.

The chain couples TRBV2 to TRBJ2-7; D is perhaps TRBD1 (5 bases). Trimming cost V 6 bases and J 0 bases, with 12 bases left between them. CDR3 length: 14 residues. The germline gives CDR1 SNHLY, CDR2 FYNNEI. This CDR3 reads CASRPEQDSYEQYF. The CDR3 bases are TGTGCCAGCAGGCCTGAACAGGACTCCTACGAGCAGTACTTC.

V is TRBV29-1 and J is TRBJ2-3; possibly TRBD2 for D (5 bases). The CDR3 length is 12 residues. The germline CDR1 and CDR2 sequences are SQVTM and ANQGSEA. CDR3 sequence: CSAGLIGDTQYF. CDR3 bases: TGCAGTGCCGGACTGATCGGGGATACGCAGTATTTT.

DNA of the CDR3: TGTGCCAGCAGCTTAGCAGGAGGGGTAGACGAAAAACTGTTTTTT. It codes for CASSLAGGVDEKLFF. V is TRBV7-9 and J is TRBJ1-4, with D possibly being TRBD1 (5 bases). V lost 0 bases and J 8 bases, leaving 13 bases between the germline ends. The length of the CDR3 is 15 residues. CDR1 is SEHNR and CDR2 is FQNEAQ in the germline V gene (reference sequence).